A selection of T cell receptor beta chains follows, all from one sample in a study of cytomegalovirus exposure and HLA in healthy donors. TCRdb keeps only in-frame clones here, not all; method: immunoSEQ multiplex PCR. The table records about 140,000 clones, about three quarters of them present only once. The source material was PBMCs. These receptors were obtained from a human donor in good health. CDR3s include the opening cysteine and the closing phenylalanine or tryptophan. A D gene is named only where the DNA matches it firmly. Not all rows give a size; the values are once, few, many and, for expanded clones, a class.

d_call clone_size j_call v_call cdr3_aa cdr3_nt
NA NA TRBJ1-4 TRBV19 CASWGVPEKLFF TGTGCCAGCTGGGGGGTGCCGGAAAAACTGTTTTTT
NA NA TRBJ1-1 TRBV2 CASNADVGPNTEAFF TGTGCCAGCAATGCCGATGTTGGCCCCAACACTGAAGCTTTCTTT
NA NA TRBJ2-7 TRBV10-3 CAIRGQTYEQYF TGTGCCATCAGAGGACAGACCTACGAGCAGTACTTC
NA once TRBJ2-7 TRBV4-1 CASSHTYSYEQYF TGCGCCAGCAGCCATACATATTCCTACGAGCAGTACTTC
NA NA TRBJ2-3 TRBV4-1 CASSQNDRSTDTQYF TGCGCCAGCAGCCAAAACGACAGATCCACAGATACGCAGTATTTT
TRBD1 NA TRBJ2-5 TRBV6-4 CASSDCGTEQETQYF TGTGCCAGCAGTGACTGTGGGACAGAACAAGAGACCCAGTACTTC
NA few TRBJ1-5 TRBV19 CASSLSPGHYSNQPQHF TGTGCCAGTAGCCTCTCACCAGGACACTATAGCAATCAGCCCCAGCATTTT
NA NA TRBJ1-2 TRBV4-1 CASSPSPTGHYGYTF TGCGCCAGCAGCCCCTCGCCGACAGGACACTATGGCTACACCTTC
NA NA TRBJ1-1 TRBV27 CASTGGTEAFF TGTGCCAGCACCGGGGGTACTGAAGCTTTCTTT
TRBD2 NA TRBJ2-7 TRBV6-1 CASSEFGTSGGARHEQYF TGTGCCAGCAGTGAATTTGGGACTAGCGGGGGGGCGAGGCACGAGCAGTACTTC
TRBD1 NA TRBJ1-2 TRBV2 CASSTGGFWGYTF TGTGCCAGCAGCACAGGGGGTTTTTGGGGCTACACCTTC
NA NA TRBJ2-2 TRBV9 CASSAGGRNTGELFF TGTGCCAGCAGCGCTGGGGGGAGGAACACCGGGGAGCTGTTTTTT
NA NA TRBJ1-5 TRBV19 CASGPGDQPQHF TGTGCCAGTGGCCCGGGGGATCAGCCCCAGCATTTT
TRBD2 NA TRBJ2-7 TRBV9 CASSVGQRDYYEQYF TGTGCCAGCAGCGTAGGCCAGCGGGATTACTACGAGCAGTACTTC
TRBD1 NA TRBJ1-2 TRBV6-5 CASSYSSGQVYGYTF TGTGCCAGCAGTTACTCGAGCGGACAGGTTTATGGCTACACCTTC
NA NA TRBJ1-4 TRBV7-8 CASSLGGSVNEKLFF TGTGCCAGCAGCTTAGGGGGCAGCGTTAATGAAAAACTGTTTTTT
NA few TRBJ1-1 TRBV6-6 CASSYGPNTEAFF TGTGCCAGCAGTTATGGCCCTAACACTGAAGCTTTCTTT
NA NA TRBJ1-1 TRBV7-8 CASSLLGGDTEAFF TGTGCCAGCAGCTTACTGGGAGGAGACACTGAAGCTTTCTTT
NA few TRBJ1-6 TRBV7-9 CSSSLGLAGRDSPLHF TGTTCCAGCAGCTTAGGGTTAGCGGGAAGGGATTCACCCCTCCACTTT
TRBD1 NA TRBJ2-3 TRBV19 CASSIWDRDSNTQYF TGTGCCAGTAGTATTTGGGACAGGGATTCAAATACGCAGTATTTT
NA NA TRBJ2-5 TRBV11-3 CASSFWRETGETQYF TGTGCCAGCAGCTTTTGGAGGGAGACGGGGGAGACCCAGTACTTC
NA NA TRBJ1-5 TRBV7-4 CASTPDGEGSNQPQHF TGTGCCAGCACCCCGGACGGGGAGGGGAGCAATCAGCCCCAGCATTTT
NA NA TRBJ2-1 TRBV7-9 CASSLVYADNEQFF TGTGCCAGCAGCTTGGTCTACGCCGACAATGAGCAGTTCTTC
NA NA TRBJ2-1 TRBV11-2 CASSTGRGHNEQFF TGTGCCAGCAGCACAGGGAGAGGTCACAATGAGCAGTTCTTC
NA few TRBJ1-1 TRBV5-5 CASSFSLTEAFF TGTGCCAGCAGCTTCTCACTGACTGAAGCTTTCTTT
TRBD1 NA TRBJ2-1 TRBV19 CASSPTSGTGRSYNEQFF TGTGCCAGTAGTCCCACCTCCGGGACAGGCCGCTCCTACAATGAGCAGTTCTTC
NA NA TRBJ1-4 TRBV5-6 CASSLTGFEKLFF TGTGCCAGCAGCTTGACGGGTTTTGAAAAACTGTTTTTT
TRBD2 NA TRBJ2-1 TRBV6-6 CASSYTGLAGDEQFF TGTGCCAGCAGTTATACGGGACTAGCGGGAGATGAGCAGTTCTTC
NA NA TRBJ1-6 TRBV7-9 CASSSAGSGPLHF TGTGCCAGCAGCTCGGCGGGCTCCGGACCCCTCCACTTT
NA NA TRBJ2-1 TRBV15 CATSRDEITEQFF TGTGCCACCAGCAGAGACGAGATAACTGAGCAGTTCTTC
NA few TRBJ2-5 TRBV4-1 CASSQVRGGETQYF TGCGCCAGCAGCCAAGTAAGGGGAGGAGAGACCCAGTACTTC
NA NA TRBJ2-6 TRBV12-2 CASRLAKRQGRVGANVLTF TGTGCAAGTCGCTTAGCGAAGCGGCAGGGGAGAGTAGGGGCCAACGTCCTGACTTTC
TRBD1 NA TRBJ1-6 TRBV6-6 CASSSGQNSPLHF TGTGCCAGCAGTTCGGGACAGAATTCACCCCTCCACTTT
NA few TRBJ1-1 TRBV15 CATSIMNTEAFF TGTGCCACCAGTATAATGAACACTGAAGCTTTCTTT
NA many TRBJ2-3 TRBV6-4 CASSVRITDTQYF TGTGCCAGCAGTGTGCGCATCACAGATACGCAGTATTTT
TRBD2 NA TRBJ2-7 TRBV6-1 CASSVIAGGGYEQYF TGTGCCAGCAGTGTCATAGCGGGTGGGGGGTACGAGCAGTACTTC
TRBD1 NA TRBJ1-2 TRBV12-5 CASGLVAGGGYGYTF TGTGCTAGTGGTTTGGTCGCAGGGGGCGGCTATGGCTACACCTTC
TRBD1 few TRBJ1-4 TRBV5-1 CASSLGGGDEKLFF TGCGCCAGCAGCTTAGGGGGCGGTGATGAAAAACTGTTTTTT
NA NA TRBJ1-1 TRBV5-6 CASSFYRPNTEAFF TGTGCCAGCAGCTTTTACAGGCCGAACACTGAAGCTTTCTTT
TRBD2 once TRBJ2-7 TRBV5-4 CASSSQRDGPIYEQYF TGTGCCAGCAGCTCCCAGCGGGATGGACCGATCTACGAGCAGTACTTC
TRBD2 NA TRBJ2-7 TRBV2 CASSRLAGVYEQYF TGTGCCAGCAGTCGACTGGCGGGAGTCTACGAGCAGTACTTC
NA NA TRBJ2-7 TRBV9 CASSANRDREQYF TGTGCCAGCAGCGCGAACAGGGATCGCGAGCAGTACTTC
TRBD2 once TRBJ2-1 TRBV7-6 CATRLAGGNNEQFF TGTGCCACCCGGCTAGCGGGAGGAAATAATGAGCAGTTCTTC
NA NA TRBJ2-7 TRBV11-2 CASSFSEVSEQYF TGTGCCAGCAGCTTCAGCGAGGTTTCCGAGCAGTACTTC
NA few TRBJ2-6 TRBV7-6 CASSLGPRGAGANVLTF TGTGCCAGCAGCTTAGGACCACGGGGTGCCGGGGCCAACGTCCTGACTTTC
NA NA TRBJ2-7 TRBV5-1 CASSLELGNYEQYF TGCGCCAGCAGCTTGGAACTAGGGAACTACGAGCAGTACTTC
NA NA TRBJ2-5 TRBV4-2 CASSQEEGQAETQYF TGTGCCAGCAGCCAAGAAGAGGGACAAGCGGAGACCCAGTACTTC
NA NA TRBJ2-1 TRBV2 CASSVGRYNEQFF TGTGCCAGCAGTGTTGGTAGATACAATGAGCAGTTCTTC
TRBD1 few TRBJ2-1 TRBV7-3 CASSLGQADYNEQFF TGTGCCAGCAGTTTAGGACAGGCGGACTACAATGAGCAGTTCTTC
TRBD2 NA TRBJ2-7 TRBV5-1 CASSETSGSYEQYF TGCGCCAGCAGCGAGACTAGCGGTAGCTACGAGCAGTACTTC
NA NA TRBJ1-1 TRBV5-1 CASSASGDTEAFF TGCGCCAGCAGCGCGAGTGGAGACACTGAAGCTTTCTTT
TRBD1 NA TRBJ2-7 TRBV28 CASRTGMYEQYF TGTGCCAGCCGGACAGGGATGTACGAGCAGTACTTC
TRBD2 NA TRBJ2-3 TRBV7-2 CASSATSGSPTGDTQYF TGTGCCAGCAGCGCCACTAGCGGGAGCCCCACGGGGGATACGCAGTATTTT
TRBD1 NA TRBJ2-2 TRBV5-6 CASSQPGTGNTGELFF TGTGCCAGCAGCCAACCCGGGACAGGGAACACCGGGGAGCTGTTTTTT
NA NA TRBJ2-5 TRBV15 CATRRDTSGEETQYF TGTGCCACCAGGAGGGACACCTCTGGAGAAGAGACCCAGTACTTC
NA few TRBJ1-1 TRBV6-4 CASRQTVNTEAFF TGTGCCAGCAGACAGACAGTGAACACTGAAGCTTTCTTT
NA NA TRBJ2-7 TRBV9 CASSVEPGRRHEQYF TGTGCCAGCAGCGTAGAACCCGGGAGACGACACGAGCAGTACTTC